This T cell receptor beta chain is drawn from a study of cytomegalovirus exposure and HLA in healthy donors (TCRdb year 2017). Concerning the study at large: An earlier analysis of about 560 of the donors reported approximately 280 Gb of sequence data and roughly 120 million unique TCR beta sequences obtained from about 179 million T cells. An early release that covered some 630 HLA-typed donors contained approximately 300 gigabases of sequencing data and tens of millions of unique TCR sequences. Of the approximately 400 genotyped donors, 65% to 90% were placed in the genetic ancestry cluster associated with self-reported Caucasian donors. The study was designed to test whether signatures of past pathogen exposure could be identified by cataloging public T cell receptors. The study profiled the T cell repertoires of fewer than 850 subjects by immunosequencing and related them to cytomegalovirus serostatus. A separate validation cohort of 100 to 150 different subjects was used in addition to the approximately 670-subject first cohort. The study combined high-throughput TCR immunosequencing, statistical association of individual TCRs with disease status, and machine learning to predict cytomegalovirus infection status. A later analysis re-examined previously published TCR beta repertoires from roughly 650 donors and added high-resolution HLA genotyping to investigate patterns of TCR occurrence. In the later analysis, no new phenotypic data were used to find candidate immune exposures; instead, reliance was placed on TCR beta sequences and their occurrence across donors. To decide whether each TCR beta V gene segment behaved as functional or pseudogenic, an earlier analysis of approximately 620 of the donors relied on high-throughput TCR beta sequencing. Donor age, sex, ethnicity and CMV serostatus were collected together with the repertoire data. A later genetic analysis used genome-wide SNP genotypes for about three fifths of the 666 donors, treating that subset as a discovery cohort. All discovery cohort repertoires had been generated on a single sequencing platform. Class I and class II HLA loci were covered by the typing at four-digit resolution. The number of typed donors differed by locus: about 620-640 for A, B, C, DRB1 and DQB1; approximately 520 for DQA1; fewer than 610 for DPA1; and roughly 450 for DPB1. Several DR-DQ haplotypes were handled as single units for association and clustering because linkage in the cohort was strong. Among some 410 genotyped donors of the cohort, an average of around 250,000 unique TCR beta nucleotide sequences was sequenced per donor, of which about 19% were non-productive. Here is what the overall study found, with its caveats: The authors suggested that the approach could potentially be generalized to other disease states and immunological phenotypes. In both the original and validation cohorts, the classifier was reported to diagnose cytomegalovirus status with high specificity and sensitivity. In a later analysis, HLA-associated TCR beta chains showed more clonal expansion and lower generation probabilities than non-associated chains that were equally common. Because counts were too low, roughly 18 rarely observed V segments, including chromosome 9 orphons, were left out of the earlier analysis of 587 of the donors. In a later analysis, several top co-occurrence clusters were reported to appear linked to parvovirus B19, influenza, CMV and Epstein-Barr virus. Compared with the approximately 600-donor mean, donors in an Asian-associated ancestry cluster had fewer N-insertions in productive TCRs, according to a later genetic analysis. A cluster of highly shared sequence variants was judged likely to be a technical artifact of the sequencing pipeline. In a later analysis, TCR association rates were found to vary across HLA loci, with the most associated TCRs seen for DRB1 alleles and the fewest for HLA-C alleles. A later genetic analysis associated a missense DCLRE1C variant with V-gene and J-gene trimming of TCR beta chains, and an independent cohort replicated the association. Presence/absence analyses assumed roughly uniform sequencing depth across donors, an assumption that may not hold. Some IMGT-functional V segments, including TRBV6-2 and TRBV6-3, could not be distinguished by the 87-base-pair reads and were therefore excluded. Because HLA typing was missing for some donors at each locus, association tests included only the typed subset. A total of 164 TCR beta chains were listed by the study as associated with cytomegalovirus. In an earlier analysis of 587 of the donors, most TCR beta V segments appeared in productive rearrangements about 90% or about 30% of the time, broadly matching IMGT annotations. A few of the identified cytomegalovirus-associated TCR beta chains were confirmed in vitro to be specific for cytomegalovirus antigens. This cohort had only TCR beta chains sequenced, and the lack of alpha or paired-chain data limited which features could be detected. When HLA alleles, especially DR and DQ, strongly co-occurred, TCR associations were difficult to assign to individual alleles. A further reported finding was that TCR beta sequences accurately predicted the HLA-A and HLA-B alleles for most subjects in the first cohort. A later analysis associated about 17,000 TCR beta sequences with specific HLA alleles at a false discovery rate of 0.05. Correlated functional status among segregating V segments might reflect linkage disequilibrium, but an unknown experimental factor could not be ruled out. Most CMV-associated TCR beta chains appeared to be HLA-restricted in a later analysis, and the HLA associations seemed to be driven largely by CMV exposure. Most TCR sequences were seen in very few donors, while some public TCRs were found in many individuals. For the cohort, immune exposure information was limited to CMV serostatus.

The library was built by means of the immunoSEQ multiplex PCR assay. The multiplex PCR relied on a mix of 60 forward primers for TCR Vbeta segments and 13 reverse primers for TCR Jbeta segments. A multiplex PCR assay on genomic DNA amplified the CDR3 region of rearranged TCR beta genes. On the Illumina HiSeq System, the amplified TCR beta libraries were sequenced as 87-base-pair reads. As for the authors' bioinformatics: Across the roughly 640 repertoires, a later analysis counted 60 million to 90 million unique TCR beta chains, 9 million to 14 million of which were shared by at least two donors. A nearest-neighbor algorithm error-corrected the raw reads and collapsed the reads into unique sequences, merging closely related sequences to remove PCR and sequencing errors. To assign V, D and J gene segments, CDR3 sequences were aligned to IMGT reference sequences. For a sequence to be retained, a match of at least six nucleotides to both a V gene segment and a J gene segment was required. A rearrangement counted as productive if the CDR3 had no stop codons and remained in frame with V and J, and every other rearrangement counted as non-productive. Following IMGT convention, CDR3 was defined as the stretch from the second conserved V-encoded cysteine up to the conserved J-encoded phenylalanine. The earlier analysis of fewer than 700 of the donors excluded sequences that lacked an unambiguous match to a single V gene segment. An earlier analysis of approximately 590 of the donors classified V segments as functional when productive rearrangements were above 56.7% and as segregating when the standard deviation between donors was above 5%. To diagnose cytomegalovirus status from the catalog of TCR beta chain sequences, a statistical classification framework was built. In a later analysis, V and J genes were assigned by comparing TCR nucleotide sequences against IMGT/GENE-DB human TR gene sequences. A later analysis assigned CDR3 sequences and most-parsimonious VDJ recombination scenarios with the TCRdist pipeline. A later analysis defined each TCR beta chain by its CDR3 amino acid sequence plus V-gene family, and excluded reads lacking a unique V-gene family. As a way to deal with suspected cross-contamination and a sequencing artifact, a later analysis dropped 450 to 600 nucleotide sequences that were highly shared and had low generation probability. In a later analysis, a clonal expansion index for each public chain was calculated from normalized within-repertoire ranks of inferred template counts. In a later analysis, generation probabilities were computed using a VDJ recombination model fitted to out-of-frame rearrangements, and the results were checked against IGoR. Hypergeometric tests were used in a later analysis to score TCR-TCR, TCR-HLA and TCR-CMV co-occurrence, with a repertoire-size bias correction applied to the TCR pairs. In a later analysis, false discovery rates were estimated by permuting HLA or CMV assignments 20 times. In a later analysis, co-occurring TCRs were grouped with DBSCAN, and TCRdist sequence similarity was added when clustering was performed within HLA-allele-positive subsets. Co-occurrence clustering excluded repertoires with fewer than 30,000 or more than 120,000 public chains, plus five with anomalous nucleotide sharing. Held by TCRdb, this immuneACCESS table contains in-frame sequences only and omits some clones. Under half of the omission traces to an unresolved V gene where checked; the cause of the rest is unknown. The V and J calls and the clone size are those of that table, but D and trimming were determined from the DNA. This sample is represented by about 160,000 clones; 75% to 90% of them were singletons. The ten most abundant clones make up roughly 6.3% of the sample.

Germline trimming amounts to 6 bases on V and 3 bases on J, with 2 as the count of junction bases outside the gene matches. The CDR3 starts with the cysteine, ends with the phenylalanine, and has 12 residues. Just the 36-base CDR3 DNA is kept, in frame starting at base 1. The CDR1 and CDR2 encoded by the germline V gene are MDHEN and SYDVKM. The cohort was made up of under 800 healthy bone marrow donors. Cohort members were all nominally healthy when sampled, although unrecorded immune exposures were likely present. The donor was CMV seropositive and was included in the group of 250 to 350 seropositive cohort members. Each donor provided a peripheral blood sample, and peripheral blood mononuclear cells were used for TCR beta sequencing. The Qiagen DNeasy Blood Extraction Kit was used to extract genomic DNA from the blood cell samples. In regard to this clone: The clone's antigen remains unknown. There are no base qualities to consult, and no much larger clone falls within one base.

Sequencing was performed on PBMCs. The sequence links TRBV28 to TRBJ2-7, with 7 bases in between that match TRBD1. The receptor was derived from a male donor in good health and CMV-seropositive. CDR3 reads: CASRAGGYEQYF. The bases are TGTGCCAGCAGGGCAGGGGGCTACGAGCAGTACTTC.